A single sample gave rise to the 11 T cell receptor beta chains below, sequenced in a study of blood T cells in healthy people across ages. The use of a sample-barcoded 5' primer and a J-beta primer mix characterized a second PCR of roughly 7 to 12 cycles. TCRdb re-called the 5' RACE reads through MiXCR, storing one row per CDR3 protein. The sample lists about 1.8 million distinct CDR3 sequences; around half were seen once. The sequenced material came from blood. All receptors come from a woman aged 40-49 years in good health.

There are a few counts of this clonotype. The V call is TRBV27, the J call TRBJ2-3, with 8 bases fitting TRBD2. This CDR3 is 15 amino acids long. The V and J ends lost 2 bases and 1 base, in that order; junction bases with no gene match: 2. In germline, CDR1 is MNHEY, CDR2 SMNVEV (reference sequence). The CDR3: CASSLQTSGTDTQYF. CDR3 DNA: TGTGCCAGCAGTTTACAGACTAGCGGCACAGATACGCAGTATTTT.

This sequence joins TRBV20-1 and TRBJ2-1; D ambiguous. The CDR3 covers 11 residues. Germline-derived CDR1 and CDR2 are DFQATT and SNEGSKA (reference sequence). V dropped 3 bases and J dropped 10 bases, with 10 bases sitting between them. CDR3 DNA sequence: TGCAGTGCTAGTGGAAGATGGGAGCAGTTCTTC. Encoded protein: CSASGRWEQFF.

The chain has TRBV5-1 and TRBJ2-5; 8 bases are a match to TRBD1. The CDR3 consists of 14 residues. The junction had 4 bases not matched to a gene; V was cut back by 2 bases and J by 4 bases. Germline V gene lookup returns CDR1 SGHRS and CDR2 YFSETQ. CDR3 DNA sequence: TGCGCCAGCAGCTTACCAGGGGGCTCAGAGACCCAGTACTTC. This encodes CASSLPGGSETQYF.

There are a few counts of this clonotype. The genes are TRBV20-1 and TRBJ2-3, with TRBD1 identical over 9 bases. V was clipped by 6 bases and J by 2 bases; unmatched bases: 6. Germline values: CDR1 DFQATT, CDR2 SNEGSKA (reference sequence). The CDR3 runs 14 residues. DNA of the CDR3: TGCAGTGCACCGGACAGGGGACCCACAGATACGCAGTATTTT. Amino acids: CSAPDRGPTDTQYF.

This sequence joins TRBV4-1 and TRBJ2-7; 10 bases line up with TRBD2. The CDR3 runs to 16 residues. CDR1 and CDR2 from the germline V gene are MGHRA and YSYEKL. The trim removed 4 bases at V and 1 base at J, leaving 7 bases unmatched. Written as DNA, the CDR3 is TGCGCCAGCAGCCCGCCCGGGACTAGCGATTCCTACGAGCAGTACTTC. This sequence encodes CASSPPGTSDSYEQYF.

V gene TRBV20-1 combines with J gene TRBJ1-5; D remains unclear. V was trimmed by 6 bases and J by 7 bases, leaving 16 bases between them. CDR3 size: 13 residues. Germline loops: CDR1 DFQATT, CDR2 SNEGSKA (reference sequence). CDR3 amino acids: CSAKSAMSQPQHF. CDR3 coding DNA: TGCAGTGCCAAATCGGCGATGAGCCAGCCCCAGCATTTT.

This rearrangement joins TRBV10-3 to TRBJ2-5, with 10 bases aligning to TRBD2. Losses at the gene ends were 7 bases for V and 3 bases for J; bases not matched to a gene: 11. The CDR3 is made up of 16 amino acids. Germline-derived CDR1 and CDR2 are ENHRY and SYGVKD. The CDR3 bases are TGTGCCATCAAAAGATCAGGGACTAGCGTAGAAGAGACCCAGTACTTC. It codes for CAIKRSGTSVEETQYF.

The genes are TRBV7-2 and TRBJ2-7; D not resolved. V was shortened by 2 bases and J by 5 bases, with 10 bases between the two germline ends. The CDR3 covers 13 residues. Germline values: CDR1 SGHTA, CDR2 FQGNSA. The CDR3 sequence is CASSLSASHEQYF. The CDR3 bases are TGTGCCAGCAGCTTATCGGCGAGCCACGAGCAGTACTTC.

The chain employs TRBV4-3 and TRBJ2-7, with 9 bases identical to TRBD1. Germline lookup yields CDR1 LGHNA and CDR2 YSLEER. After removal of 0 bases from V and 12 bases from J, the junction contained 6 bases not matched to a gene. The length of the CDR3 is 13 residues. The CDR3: CASSQDSGTGLYF. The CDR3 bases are TGCGCCAGCAGCCAAGATTCGGGGACAGGGTTGTACTTC.

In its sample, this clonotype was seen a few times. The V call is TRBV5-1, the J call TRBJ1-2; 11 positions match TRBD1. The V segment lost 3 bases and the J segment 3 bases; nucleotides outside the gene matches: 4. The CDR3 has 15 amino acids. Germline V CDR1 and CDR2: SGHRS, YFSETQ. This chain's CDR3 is CASSYRTGGDYGYTF. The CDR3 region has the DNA TGCGCCAGCAGCTATCGGACAGGGGGCGACTATGGCTACACCTTC.

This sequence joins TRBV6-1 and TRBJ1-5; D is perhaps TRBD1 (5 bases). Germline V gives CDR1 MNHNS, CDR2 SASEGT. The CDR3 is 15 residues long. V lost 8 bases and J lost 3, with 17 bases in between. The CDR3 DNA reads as TGTGCCAGCGGGGGATACAGGTTCCTCAATCAGCCCCAGCATTTT. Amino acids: CASGGYRFLNQPQHF.